The present T cell receptor beta chain was sequenced within a study of blood T cell repertoires in COVID-19. At the level of the study: T cells, B-cell-depleted T cells, or PBMCs provided the cDNA or gDNA that served as material.

Original processing notes: From reference gene primer amplification, estimates of nucleated cell counts were derived. Assay used: immunoSEQ multiplex PCR; TCRdb lists only in-frame clones, some missing. That table supplies the V and J calls and clone size; D and trimming were determined from the DNA. The data hold about 130,000 clones, with approximately 88% observed a single time. J gave up 2 bases and V 9 bases, and 14 bases lay outside the gene matches. This CDR3 comprises 18 residues. Germline-derived CDR1 and CDR2 are LNHDA and SQIVND (reference sequence). The chain combines TRBV19 with TRBJ1-5; 12 positions agree with TRBD1. Sequencing used peripheral blood. This clonotype originated in a man aged 50 or older with acute or convalescent COVID-19. The CDR3 DNA is TGTGCCAGCCGGAAACCCGGGACAGGGGGCTTAGGCAATCAGCCCCAGCATTTT. This gives the protein CASRKPGTGGLGNQPQHF.